These 17 T cell receptor beta chains came from one sample sequenced in a study of cytomegalovirus exposure and HLA in healthy donors. PCR used 60 Vbeta primers and 13 Jbeta primers. Data came from immunoSEQ multiplex PCR; TCRdb stores just in-frame clones and leaves some out. The sample gives some 100,000 clones, under 80% of which show up once; over 4% is in the top ten. Material for sequencing was PBMCs. The receptor source for this set is a woman under 30 in good health and CMV-seropositive.

This clone was recorded a few times. The chain couples TRBV6-1 to TRBJ2-4, with 7 bases fitting TRBD1. Germline loops: CDR1 MNHNS, CDR2 SASEGT. The CDR3 is 15 residues long. Trimming took 2 bases from V and 8 from J; bases not matched to a gene: 9. The DNA for the CDR3 is TGTGCCAGCAGTGAACCCACGACAGGGCGGGACATTCAGTACTTC. It is translated as CASSEPTTGRDIQYF.

The count of this clone is one. The CDR3 bases are TGTGCCAGCAGCAACAGGGGTAGGACTGAAGCTTTCTTT. Translation gives CASSNRGRTEAFF. V gene TRBV7-9 combines with J gene TRBJ1-1; TRBD1 matches at 7 bases. Germline CDR1 and CDR2: SEHNR and FQNEAQ (reference sequence). This CDR3 spans 13 amino acids. V trimming: 5 bases; J trimming: 5 bases; junction bases outside the gene matches: 5.

The rearrangement links TRBV7-3 to TRBJ2-2; TRBD2 is a possible D gene (6 bases). V lost 5 bases to trimming and J lost 6 bases, with 22 bases between them. The CDR3 runs to 17 residues. Germline CDR1 SGHTA, CDR2 FQGTGA. For the CDR3, the DNA is TGTGCCAGCAGCCTCTCGCGGGATGTCTCAACATCCGGGGAGCTGTTTTTT. Translation: CASSLSRDVSTSGELFF.

CDR3 DNA sequence: TGTGCCAGCAGTCCCGGGACAGGGGGCCCAAGACAGACCCAGTACTTC. It encodes CASSPGTGGPRQTQYF. The chain links TRBV28 to TRBJ2-5; TRBD1 matches at 12 bases. After removal of 5 bases from V and 6 bases from J, the junction contained 10 bases not matched to a gene. The CDR3 contains 16 residues. Germline CDR1 reads MDHEN; CDR2 reads SYDVKM.

The chain has TRBV30 and TRBJ1-2; the D gene is possibly TRBD1 (5 bases). The CDR3 has 12 residues. The germline CDR1 and CDR2 sequences are GTSNPN and SVGIG (reference sequence). Trimming shortened V by 0 bases and J by 5 bases, and 7 bases separated the two germline ends. The CDR3 region is CAWSVTDYGYTF. In DNA, the CDR3 is TGTGCCTGGAGTGTGACAGATTATGGCTACACCTTC.

Of note for this clone: The same CDR3 also results from other DNA sequences found in this sample. The chain combines TRBV28 with TRBJ2-3, with 7 positions matching TRBD1. The CDR3 is 13 amino acids. V trimming: 6 bases; J trimming: 3 bases; junction bases outside the gene matches: 3. The V gene's germline CDR1 is MDHEN and CDR2 SYDVKM. CDR3: CASSAGGTDTQYF. The CDR3 DNA follows: TGTGCCAGCAGCGCAGGGGGAACAGATACGCAGTATTTT.

V usage is TRBV28 and J usage is TRBJ2-3, with D tentatively TRBD1 (5 bases). The CDR3 totals 14 residues. Germline CDR1 is MDHEN and CDR2 is SYDVKM. V was pared by 2 bases and J by 0 bases, with 6 bases between. CDR3: CASSLDSSTDTQYF. CDR3 DNA: TGTGCCAGCAGTTTAGACAGTAGCACAGATACGCAGTATTTT.

The chain has TRBV7-9 and TRBJ2-1, with D possibly being TRBD2 (5 bases). Between the trimmed V and J ends, which lost 5 bases and 5 bases, there was a span of 10 bases. Looked up from germline, CDR1 is SEHNR and CDR2 is FQNEAQ (reference sequence). The CDR3 consists of 13 residues. CDR3 sequence: CASSEGLHNEQFF. The CDR3 coding sequence is TGTGCCAGCAGCGAAGGACTCCACAATGAGCAGTTCTTC.

V gene TRBV5-1 combines with J gene TRBJ1-2; D ambiguous. This CDR3 spans 13 amino acids. V lost 0 bases and J 4 bases, leaving 7 bases between the germline ends. The germline gives CDR1 SGHRS, CDR2 YFSETQ. In nucleotides, the CDR3 is TGCGCCAGCAGCTTGGGCGGGTCCTATGGCTACACCTTC. It yields the protein CASSLGGSYGYTF.

To note about this clone: At the DNA level, this CDR3 is encoded by other sequences in the same sample as well. The chain employs TRBV5-1 and TRBJ1-2; D is possibly TRBD1 (6 bases). V was pared by 3 bases and J by 4 bases, with 13 bases between. The CDR3 totals 14 residues. Germline CDR1 reads SGHRS; CDR2 reads YFSETQ. The CDR3 bases are TGCGCCAGCAGCTACTCGACAGGTGTCTATGGCTACACCTTC. It yields the protein CASSYSTGVYGYTF.

This sequence joins TRBV28 and TRBJ2-2, with D unclear. The CDR3 covers 13 residues. Germline CDR1 is MDHEN and CDR2 is SYDVKM. The germline V and J ends were trimmed by 7 bases and 7 bases, with 13 bases remaining between them. Written as DNA, the CDR3 is TGTGCCAGCATCCAGTACTGGAGCGGGGAGCTGTTTTTT. Its protein is CASIQYWSGELFF.

V is TRBV9 and J is TRBJ2-1; D remains ambiguous. Germline CDR1 reads SGDLS; CDR2 reads YYNGEE. The CDR3 is 13 residues long. V dropped 1 base and J dropped 6 bases, with 8 bases sitting between them. CDR3 sequence reads: CASSVYAGNEQFF. DNA for the CDR3: TGTGCCAGCAGCGTATACGCCGGCAATGAGCAGTTCTTC. Supplemented by reference TRBV9 and TRBJ2-1, the full variable domain reads DSGVTQTPKHLITATGQRVTLRCSPRSGDLSVYWYQQSLDQGLQFLIQYYNGEERAKGNILERFSAQQFPDLHSELNLSSLELGDSALYFCASSVYAGNEQFFGPGTRLTVL.

V is TRBV28 and J is TRBJ1-1; D gene uncertain. V was pared by 7 bases and J by 10 bases, with 19 bases between. The CDR3 spans 13 residues. The germline CDR1 and CDR2 sequences are MDHEN and SYDVKM. CDR3 protein: CASIPTEFLRAFF. DNA of the CDR3: TGTGCCAGCATTCCTACCGAATTCCTGAGAGCTTTCTTT.

The chain recombines TRBV28 with TRBJ1-5; D not certain. Germline CDR1 and CDR2: MDHEN and SYDVKM. There are 16 residues in the CDR3. V was trimmed by 7 bases and J by 0 bases, leaving 16 bases between them. Written as DNA, the CDR3 is TGTGCCAGCACCAAACTCCCCCGGGTTAGCAATCAGCCCCAGCATTTT. This codes for CASTKLPRVSNQPQHF.

This chain joins TRBV4-3 and TRBJ1-1; D call uncertain. Trimming pared 0 bases from V and 4 bases from J, leaving 9 bases between. CDR3 length: 14 residues. The germline V gene encodes CDR1 LGHNA and CDR2 YSLEER. CDR3 region: CASSQDRGSTEAFF. CDR3 bases: TGCGCCAGCAGCCAAGATCGCGGCAGCACTGAAGCTTTCTTT.

The J gene is TRBJ2-2, the V gene TRBV7-2; 7 nucleotides match TRBD1. Germline CDR1 is SGHTA and CDR2 is FQGNSA. V was clipped by 5 bases and J by 6 bases; unmatched bases: 6. This CDR3 contains 14 residues. CDR3 DNA sequence: TGTGCCAGCAGCCGCGACAGGGCTCCCGGGGAGCTGTTTTTT. Its protein product is CASSRDRAPGELFF.

This clone was counted only a few times. V is TRBV5-1 and J is TRBJ2-1, with TRBD2 identical over 11 bases. There are 15 residues in the CDR3. The trim removed 4 bases at V and 3 bases at J, leaving 3 bases unmatched. Per germline, CDR1 SGHRS and CDR2 YFSETQ. DNA of the CDR3: TGCGCCAGCAGCCCGGGACTAGCGGACTACAATGAGCAGTTCTTC. It is translated as CASSPGLADYNEQFF.